The 32 T cell receptor beta chains reported below all come from one sample, sequenced in a study of cytomegalovirus exposure and HLA in healthy donors. Both 60 Vbeta primers and 13 Jbeta primers went into the PCR. Some clones are missing from TCRdb's copy, which holds only in-frame ones; the method was immunoSEQ multiplex PCR. Among under 150,000 clones, about 82% were seen once, and the ten largest hold over 1%. The sequenced sample consisted of PBMCs. The receptors shown here come from a boy younger than 18 in good health and CMV-seronegative.

This chain links TRBV19 with TRBJ2-7; 7 bases map to TRBD2. This CDR3 has 14 residues. The trim removed 10 bases at V and 0 bases at J, leaving 9 bases unmatched. Germline CDR1 reads LNHDA; CDR2 reads SQIVND (reference sequence). CDR3 region: CATTQLATSYEQYF. The CDR3 nucleotides are TGTGCCACTACTCAACTAGCGACCTCCTACGAGCAGTACTTC.

V and J are TRBV15 and TRBJ2-5, with 11 bases that match TRBD2. The J call is uncertain, as TRBJ2-7 better fits the DNA end. The CDR3 extends over 15 amino acids. CDR1 and CDR2 from the germline V gene are LNHNV and YYDKDF (reference sequence). The CDR3 loop reads CATSVLLAGDYEQYF. The CDR3 nucleotides read TGTGCCACCAGCGTCCTACTAGCGGGAGATTACGAGCAGTACTTC.

The chain has TRBV5-1 and TRBJ1-2; D remains unclear. V was clipped by 0 bases and J by 1 base, with 10 bases between them. Germline V gives CDR1 SGHRS, CDR2 YFSETQ. CDR3 length equals 15 residues. CDR3 in amino acids: CASSLGGALNYGYTF. In DNA form, the CDR3 reads TGCGCCAGCAGCTTGGGGGGAGCCCTTAACTATGGCTACACCTTC.

The J gene is TRBJ2-2, the V gene TRBV6-1; a weak D match, TRBD1 (5 bases). The CDR3 spans 14 residues. CDR1 is MNHNS and CDR2 is SASEGT in the germline V gene. V was pared by 4 bases and J by 3 bases, with 9 bases between. DNA for the CDR3: TGTGCCAGCAGTGTTGCAGGGTACACCGGGGAGCTGTTTTTT. It yields the protein CASSVAGYTGELFF.

This chain links TRBV2 with TRBJ2-5; D ambiguous. Deletions cut 4 bases from V and 1 base from J, with 13 bases between. Per the germline V gene, CDR1 is SNHLY and CDR2 is FYNNEI. The CDR3 covers 15 residues. CDR3 residues: CASSALPDSQETQYF. The CDR3 bases are TGTGCCAGCAGTGCCTTACCTGACTCCCAAGAGACCCAGTACTTC.

In its sample, this clone was seen a few times. J is TRBJ1-4 and V is TRBV19; D possibly corresponds to TRBD1 (5 bases). In germline, CDR1 is LNHDA, CDR2 SQIVND (reference sequence). CDR3 length: 14 residues. V was cut by 9 bases and J by 4 bases, with 15 bases left in between. The CDR3: CASLSGGVNEKLFF. CDR3 in DNA: TGTGCCAGCTTATCGGGAGGGGTTAATGAAAAACTGTTTTTT.

This chain links TRBV30 with TRBJ2-7; 12 positions agree with TRBD2. This CDR3 has 17 residues. J was trimmed by 2 bases and V by 5 bases; bases with no gene match: 13. CDR1 is GTSNPN, CDR2 SVGIG, per germline (reference sequence). CDR3: CAWSAARTSGTPYEQYF. The CDR3, as DNA: TGTGCCTGGTCTGCCGCCCGGACTAGCGGGACCCCCTACGAGCAGTACTTC.

The CDR3 sequence: CASNFGGEGLNEQFF. In nucleotides, the CDR3 is TGTGCCAGTAACTTCGGCGGGGAAGGGCTCAATGAGCAGTTCTTC. The chain combines TRBV19 with TRBJ2-1; a possible D gene is TRBD2 (6 bases). The CDR3 runs 15 residues. The V end lost 7 bases, the J end lost 6 bases, and 19 bases lay between the germline ends. Germline values: CDR1 LNHDA, CDR2 SQIVND (reference sequence).

J is TRBJ2-2 and V is TRBV11-3; D may be TRBD1 (8 bases). The CDR3 sequence is 15 residues long. The germline V and J ends were trimmed by 5 bases and 6 bases, with 16 bases remaining between them. Germline lookup yields CDR1 SGHNT and CDR2 YENEEA. CDR3: CASSVTTGGAGELFF. The DNA of the CDR3 is TGTGCCAGCAGCGTTACTACAGGGGGGGCCGGGGAGCTGTTTTTT.

The chain combines TRBV4-2 with TRBJ1-2; 9 bases align to TRBD1. Germline V gene data show CDR1 as LGHNA and CDR2 as YNFKEQ. Unmatched junction bases numbered 4, after V lost 0 bases and J lost 2 bases. The CDR3 runs to 16 residues. CDR3: CASSQEETGGNYGYTF. In nucleotides, the CDR3 is TGTGCCAGCAGCCAAGAGGAGACAGGGGGAAACTATGGCTACACCTTC.

The chain combines TRBV30 with TRBJ2-1; the match to TRBD2 covers 10 bases. V lost 1 base and J lost 9; bases outside the gene matches: 3. Looked up from germline, CDR1 is GTSNPN and CDR2 is SVGIG (reference sequence). The CDR3 covers 13 residues. The chain's CDR3 is CAWSGLAGAEQFF. CDR3 DNA sequence: TGTGCCTGGAGTGGTCTAGCGGGAGCTGAGCAGTTCTTC.

This clone was found a few times. V usage is TRBV4-2 and J usage is TRBJ2-7; TRBD2 agrees at 8 bases. The ends lost 1 base at V and 5 bases at J; junction bases unmatched: 10. Germline CDR1 is LGHNA and CDR2 is YNFKEQ. The CDR3 extends over 16 amino acids. The CDR3 nucleotides are TGTGCCAGCAGCCAAGGTCCGGGACTAGTTTCCGACGAGCAGTACTTC. Translating it yields CASSQGPGLVSDEQYF.

The rearrangement uses TRBV15 and TRBJ2-1; D remains unclear. V lost 4 bases and J lost 4, with 2 bases in between. The CDR3 sequence is 11 residues long. Germline CDR1 reads LNHNV; CDR2 reads YYDKDF (reference sequence). CDR3 residues: CATSTYNEQFF. The CDR3 bases are TGTGCCACCAGCACTTACAATGAGCAGTTCTTC. The full variable domain, its missing parts supplied by reference TRBV15 and TRBJ2-1, is DAMVIQNPRYQVTQFGKPVTLSCSQTLNHNVMYWYQQKSSQAPKLLFHYYDKDFNNEADTPDNFQSRRPNTSFCFLDIRSPGLGDTAMYLCATSTYNEQFFGPGTRLTVL.

This clone has just a few counts. The V gene is TRBV5-1, the J gene TRBJ1-3; no firm D call. The V and J ends lost 0 bases and 4 bases respectively, with 8 bases between them. Per the germline V gene, CDR1 is SGHRS and CDR2 is YFSETQ. The CDR3 is 14 amino acids. For the CDR3, the DNA is TGCGCCAGCAGCTTGGGTAGTGAGGGAAACACCATATATTTT. Translated, it gives CASSLGSEGNTIYF.

The chain couples TRBV15 to TRBJ2-7; 8 bases agree with TRBD1. Trimming removed 0 bases from V and 2 bases from J; junction bases left unmatched: 3. CDR1 is LNHNV and CDR2 is YYDKDF in the germline V gene (reference sequence). CDR3 size: 15 residues. The CDR3 loop reads CATSRDLQGAYEQYF. The DNA for the CDR3 is TGTGCCACCAGCAGAGATTTACAGGGGGCCTACGAGCAGTACTTC.

The chain employs TRBV4-2 and TRBJ2-3; TRBD2 matches at 11 bases. The CDR3 runs 15 residues. CDR1 and CDR2 from the germline V gene are LGHNA and YNFKEQ. V was pared by 2 bases and J by 5 bases, with 3 bases of the junction left unmatched. CDR3 sequence: CASSQPGLAEDTQYF. In DNA, the CDR3 is TGTGCCAGCAGCCAACCGGGACTAGCGGAAGATACGCAGTATTTT.

This chain connects TRBV30 to TRBJ2-7; D may be TRBD2 (5 bases). V was pared by 3 bases and J by 2 bases, with 14 bases between. This CDR3 region has 14 residues. CDR1 and CDR2 (germline): GTSNPN, SVGIG (reference sequence). The CDR3 DNA is TGTGCCTGGAGCAACGGGGTGGGCGCCTACGAGCAGTACTTC. It is translated as CAWSNGVGAYEQYF.

This clone has a handful of counts. The chain recombines TRBV19 with TRBJ2-6; perhaps TRBD1 as D (7 bases). The CDR3 extends over 17 amino acids. Germline CDR1 is LNHDA and CDR2 is SQIVND (reference sequence). V gave up 3 bases and J gave up 4 bases, with 16 bases separating them. The CDR3 here is CASSIEAGGYGANVLTF. DNA of the CDR3: TGTGCCAGTAGTATTGAAGCAGGGGGGTACGGGGCCAACGTCCTGACTTTC.

The chain combines TRBV7-2 with TRBJ2-5, with 10 bases lining up with TRBD2. V shed 1 base and J 5 bases; nucleotides not matched to a gene: 7. Germline V CDR1 and CDR2: SGHTA, FQGNSA. The CDR3 length is 16 residues. This chain's CDR3 is CASSLGFQAGGETQYF. DNA of the CDR3: TGTGCCAGCAGCTTAGGGTTTCAAGCGGGAGGGGAGACCCAGTACTTC.

The chain links TRBV21-1 to TRBJ1-1. TRBV21-1 is recorded as a pseudogene. The CDR3 length is 15 residues. CDR3 sequence (DNA): TGTGCCAGCAGCAATGGGAGCGGATTGAACACTGAAGCTTTCTTT. It encodes CASSNGSGLNTEAFF.

This chain links TRBV30 with TRBJ1-1, with unresolved D. Looked up from germline, CDR1 is GTSNPN and CDR2 is SVGIG (reference sequence). The CDR3 runs 13 residues. V was clipped by 0 bases and J by 1 base, with 6 bases between them. The CDR3 coding sequence is TGTGCCTGGAGTGTCTCGTCGAACACTGAAGCTTTCTTT. This codes for CAWSVSSNTEAFF.

The table lists this clone with a few counts. The V gene is TRBV7-9, the J gene TRBJ2-1, with 10 bases aligning to TRBD2. The CDR3 length is 16 residues. J gave up 7 bases and V 5 bases, and 11 bases lay outside the gene matches. Germline-derived CDR1 and CDR2 are SEHNR and FQNEAQ (reference sequence). CDR3 region: CASSPPLAGDRNEQFF. CDR3 nucleotides: TGTGCCAGCAGCCCCCCTCTAGCGGGAGATCGTAATGAGCAGTTCTTC. The full variable domain, rest sourced from reference TRBV7-9 and TRBJ2-1, is DTGVSQNPRHKITKRGQNVTFRCDPISEHNRLYWYRQTLGQGPEFLTYFQNEAQLEKSRLLSDRFSAERPKGSFSTLEIQRTEQGDSAMYLCASSPPLAGDRNEQFFGPGTRLTVL.

As for this clone: This CDR3 is also generated by other DNA sequences in the sample. This chain links TRBV29-1 with TRBJ1-2, with 7 bases fitting TRBD1. Germline-derived CDR1 and CDR2 are SQVTM and ANQGSEA. The CDR3 has 19 residues. V lost 0 bases, J lost 0 bases, and 16 bases stayed unmatched. The CDR3 DNA is TGCAGCGTTGAAGATGGGGGAAGCCCAGGGACAGAAGCTAACTATGGCTACACCTTC. Translated: CSVEDGGSPGTEANYGYTF.

V is TRBV5-6 and J is TRBJ1-1; the D gene is possibly TRBD1 (6 bases). The V and J ends lost 4 bases and 0 bases respectively, with 13 bases between them. Per germline, CDR1 SGHDT and CDR2 YYEEEE. The CDR3 spans 15 residues. This CDR3 reads CASSRGTGMNTEAFF. In nucleotides, the CDR3 is TGTGCCAGCAGCAGGGGGACGGGCATGAACACTGAAGCTTTCTTT.

The chain couples TRBV7-9 to TRBJ1-1, with a possible D match to TRBD1 (6 bases). Germline V gives CDR1 SEHNR, CDR2 FQNEAQ (reference sequence). V lost 6 bases, J lost 1 base, and 9 bases lay in between. This CDR3 has 13 residues. The CDR3 spells CASRADRNTEAFF. CDR3 in DNA: TGTGCCAGCAGAGCGGACAGGAACACTGAAGCTTTCTTT.

DNA of the CDR3: TGCGCCAGCAGCCTTACTAGCGGGACTAGCTCCTACGAGCAGTACTTC. Translated, it gives CASSLTSGTSSYEQYF. This chain uses TRBV4-1 with TRBJ2-7, with 10 bases fitting TRBD2. The junction had 6 bases not matched to a gene; V was cut back by 4 bases and J by 0 bases. Germline V gene lookup returns CDR1 MGHRA and CDR2 YSYEKL. The CDR3 sequence is 16 residues long.

The chain has TRBV18 and TRBJ2-1; TRBD2 agrees at 14 bases. V trimming: 6 bases; J trimming: 15 bases; junction bases outside the gene matches: 10. From germline, CDR1 is KGHSH and CDR2 LQKENI. There are 14 residues in the CDR3. The CDR3 nucleotides are TGTGCCAGCTCCGAGGAGACTAGCGGGAGGGGCTGGTTCTTC. Protein: CASSEETSGRGWFF.

The chain joins TRBV4-3 to TRBJ2-3; D is ambiguous. Trimming left V 3 bases short and J 7 bases short, with 8 bases between. Germline CDR1 is LGHNA and CDR2 is YSLEER. The CDR3 loop spans 12 amino acids. The CDR3: CASSHLGNTQYF. As DNA, the CDR3 is TGCGCCAGCAGCCACCTAGGAAATACGCAGTATTTT.

This chain uses TRBV5-1 with TRBJ2-5, with D perhaps TRBD1 (5 bases). Germline V gene lookup returns CDR1 SGHRS and CDR2 YFSETQ. V was shortened by 0 bases and J by 10 bases, with 10 bases between the two germline ends. The CDR3 length is 12 residues. The CDR3 here is CASSLEGESQYF. Here the CDR3 DNA reads TGCGCCAGCAGCTTGGAAGGGGAAAGCCAGTACTTC.

The rearrangement joins TRBV9 to TRBJ2-7; 7 nucleotides agree with TRBD2. J lost 2 bases, V lost 0 bases, and 5 bases had no gene match. CDR1 and CDR2 (germline): SGDLS, YYNGEE. CDR3 length: 15 amino acids. The CDR3 is CASSVVAGETYEQYF. The DNA for the CDR3 is TGTGCCAGCAGCGTAGTGGCGGGGGAAACCTACGAGCAGTACTTC. Supplemented by reference TRBV9 and TRBJ2-7, the full variable domain reads DSGVTQTPKHLITATGQRVTLRCSPRSGDLSVYWYQQSLDQGLQFLIQYYNGEERAKGNILERFSAQQFPDLHSELNLSSLELGDSALYFCASSVVAGETYEQYFGPGTRLTVT.

CDR3 in DNA: TGTGCCAGCAGCCAGGGGGCCCGCAATCAGCCCCAGCATTTT. Its translation is CASSQGARNQPQHF. This chain uses TRBV7-2 with TRBJ1-5; the match to TRBD1 covers 8 bases. The V gene end was trimmed by 5 bases and the J gene end by 2 bases; junction bases not matched to a gene: 2. The CDR3 length is 14 residues. Germline values: CDR1 SGHTA, CDR2 FQGNSA.

The chain joins TRBV6-5 to TRBJ1-2, with a possible D match to TRBD1 (6 bases). V was pared by 5 bases and J by 7 bases, with 14 bases between. CDR1 is MNHEY, CDR2 SVGAGI, per germline. The CDR3 is made up of 13 amino acids. The CDR3 sequence is CASSQQGYCGYTF. DNA of the CDR3: TGTGCCAGCAGTCAACAGGGCTACTGTGGCTACACCTTC.